This T cell receptor beta chain appears in the sequencing data of a study of technical replicates of blood from a handful of donors. TCRdb's table, derived via immunoSEQ multiplex PCR, lists solely in-frame clones and lacks some. This repertoire shows approximately 89,000 clones, approximately 94% found once; its top ten account for 0.24%. Material: T cells isolated from PBMCs. This sequence originates from a human donor in good health.

The CDR3: CASSSGTGVFYEQYF. The CDR3 DNA follows: TGTGCCAGCAGCTCCGGGACAGGAGTTTTCTACGAGCAGTACTTC. The V gene is TRBV11-2, the J gene TRBJ2-7; 8 nucleotides line up with TRBD1. The CDR3 extends over 15 amino acids. With 4 bases clipped from V and 3 bases from J, the junction kept 8 bases outside the gene matches. The germline V gene has CDR1 SGHAT and CDR2 FQNNGV.